The 11 T cell receptor beta chains in this list originate from one sample, sequenced in a study of shared clonotypes between healthy human individuals (dated by TCRdb to about 2020). Library preparation used the immunoSEQ multiplex PCR assay. This immuneACCESS table, as held by TCRdb, lists in-frame sequences with V and J called but not all clones. Of the missing ones, under half trace to an unresolved V gene in checked studies; the others have no known cause. Within this sample are roughly 2.2 million clones, with approximately 95% of them counted one time only. The ten largest clones add up to approximately 0.4% of the sample. Input material: naive CD4+ T cells from PBMCs. The meaning of the sample's cell subset or site label: CD45RA+ positively selected. Receptors were obtained from a man between 18 and 29 years old in good health. Some clones in this sample may be carry-over from other donors' samples.

The chain uses TRBV19 and TRBJ1-1; 7 nucleotides line up with TRBD1. Germline V gene data show CDR1 as LNHDA and CDR2 as SQIVND (reference sequence). This CDR3 is built from 14 residues. J was trimmed by 5 bases and V by 5 bases; bases with no gene match: 8. The CDR3: CASSPSTGRTEAFF. The CDR3 bases are TGTGCCAGTAGTCCCTCGACAGGGCGGACTGAAGCTTTCTTT.

J is TRBJ2-3 and V is TRBV18; D ambiguous. The CDR3 loop spans 21 amino acids. V dropped 3 bases and J dropped 4 bases, with 32 bases sitting between them. In germline, CDR1 is KGHSH, CDR2 LQKENI. Written as DNA, the CDR3 is TGTGCCAGCTCACCCCCCCCATCCGCAGCGCGAGTGGGAAGGGTCCCAGATACGCAGTATTTT. It encodes CASSPPPSAARVGRVPDTQYF.

This clone appeared a single time. The V call is TRBV4-3, the J call TRBJ2-3; a possible D gene is TRBD1 (7 bases). V was clipped by 1 base and J by 2 bases, with 28 bases between them. The CDR3 is 21 residues long. In germline, CDR1 is LGHNA, CDR2 YSLEER. The CDR3 region is CASSQGGWKQGGARVTDTQYF. The DNA of the CDR3 is TGCGCCAGCAGCCAAGGGGGGTGGAAGCAGGGGGGAGCCCGGGTCACAGATACGCAGTATTTT.

The chain is built from TRBV7-9 and TRBJ2-1; D assignment may be TRBD1 or TRBD2 (5 bases each). Looked up from germline, CDR1 is SEHNR and CDR2 is FQNEAQ (reference sequence). This CDR3 has 17 residues. The germline V and J ends were trimmed by 3 bases and 0 bases, with 15 bases remaining between them. Written as DNA, the CDR3 is TGTGCCAGCAGCTTCGGCCGGGACCGCAGCTCCTACAATGAGCAGTTCTTC. This translates into CASSFGRDRSSYNEQFF. Full variable domain (missing parts from reference TRBV7-9 and TRBJ2-1): DTGVSQNPRHKITKRGQNVTFRCDPISEHNRLYWYRQTLGQGPEFLTYFQNEAQLEKSRLLSDRFSAERPKGSFSTLEIQRTEQGDSAMYLCASSFGRDRSSYNEQFFGPGTRLTVL.

The chain joins TRBV28 to TRBJ1-5; perhaps TRBD1 as D (6 bases). CDR1 and CDR2 from the germline V gene are MDHEN and SYDVKM. The CDR3 spans 14 residues. The V end lost 6 bases, the J end lost 7 bases, and 16 bases lay between the germline ends. The CDR3 loop is CASSVPGQLQPQHF. The DNA of the CDR3 is TGTGCCAGCAGCGTCCCGGGACAACTCCAGCCCCAGCATTTT.

The rearrangement joins TRBV25-1 to TRBJ2-2; 7 positions match TRBD1. Germline values: CDR1 MGHDK, CDR2 SYGVNS. This CDR3 region has 17 residues. After removal of 1 base from V and 1 base from J, the junction contained 6 bases not matched to a gene. The CDR3 loop reads CASSESQGIGNTGELFF. The CDR3 nucleotides read TGTGCCAGCAGTGAATCACAGGGGATAGGGAACACCGGGGAGCTGTTTTTT. The full variable domain, its missing parts supplied by reference TRBV25-1 and TRBJ2-2, is EADIYQTPRYLVIGTGKKITLECSQTMGHDKMYWYQQDPGMELHLIHYSYGVNSTEKGDLSSESTVSRIRTEHFPLTLESARPSHTSQYLCASSESQGIGNTGELFFGEGSRLTVL.

This chain connects TRBV28 to TRBJ2-7, with 7 bases that match TRBD2. The CDR3 has 14 amino acids. With V trimmed by 3 bases and J by 5 bases, 7 bases remained unmatched. Germline V gene lookup returns CDR1 MDHEN and CDR2 SYDVKM. The CDR3 region is CASSFAGARNEQYF. CDR3 DNA sequence: TGTGCCAGCAGTTTCGCGGGAGCCCGAAACGAGCAGTACTTC.

Note on this clone: Other DNA sequences in this specimen translate into the identical CDR3. This chain connects TRBV30 to TRBJ2-1, with D perhaps matching TRBD2 (6 bases). CDR1 and CDR2 (germline): GTSNPN, SVGIG (reference sequence). The CDR3 consists of 12 residues. Trimming removed 0 bases at V and 9 bases at J, with 9 bases between. CDR3 coding DNA: TGTGCCTGGAGTGTGCGAGCGGGTGAGCAGTTCTTC. This translates into CAWSVRAGEQFF.

This sequence joins TRBV2 and TRBJ1-5; 7 bases align to TRBD1. Germline CDR1 is SNHLY and CDR2 is FYNNEI. CDR3 length: 16 residues. V lost 7 bases and J lost 2; bases outside the gene matches: 11. The CDR3 nucleotides are TGTGCCAGCACGCGGGACGGGACAGCTCGCAATCAGCCCCAGCATTTT. Its translation: CASTRDGTARNQPQHF.

This chain links TRBV6-1 with TRBJ1-4; perhaps TRBD1 as D (6 bases). The CDR3 is made up of 15 amino acids. Looked up from germline, CDR1 is MNHNS and CDR2 is SASEGT. V lost 8 bases to trimming and J lost 3 bases, with 16 bases between them. CDR3 loop: CASGTTGPPNEKLFF. For the CDR3, the DNA is TGTGCCAGCGGTACAACAGGGCCCCCTAATGAAAAACTGTTTTTT.

Comments on this clone: The sample holds other DNA sequences that translate to the same CDR3. The chain couples TRBV9 to TRBJ2-7; 7 nucleotides match TRBD2. Per the germline V gene, CDR1 is SGDLS and CDR2 is YYNGEE. Trimming cost V 0 bases and J 2 bases; bases outside gene matches: 5. CDR3 length equals 15 residues. CDR3 nucleotides: TGTGCCAGCAGCGTAGGCGGCGGGAGTCCCTACGAGCAGTACTTC. Translating gives CASSVGGGSPYEQYF.